This T cell receptor (beta chain) was identified during a study of T cell changes during pregnancy in multiple sclerosis. Germline V lookup: CDR1 MNHEY, CDR2 SVGAGI. V lost 7 bases to trimming and J lost 0 bases, with 13 bases between them. The CDR3 sequence is 14 residues long. Data came from immunoSEQ multiplex PCR; TCRdb stores just in-frame clones and leaves some out. The repertoire holds more than 80,000 clones, with roughly 90% as singletons. The chain employs TRBV6-5 and TRBJ2-7, with a tentative D call TRBD2 (6 bases). Material: peripheral blood, obtained in the first trimester of pregnancy. The sequence was obtained from a female donor with multiple sclerosis, enrolled in a pregnancy study. The CDR3 loop is CASTTGVDSYEQYF. Written as DNA, the CDR3 is TGTGCCAGCACCACGGGGGTCGACTCCTACGAGCAGTACTTC.